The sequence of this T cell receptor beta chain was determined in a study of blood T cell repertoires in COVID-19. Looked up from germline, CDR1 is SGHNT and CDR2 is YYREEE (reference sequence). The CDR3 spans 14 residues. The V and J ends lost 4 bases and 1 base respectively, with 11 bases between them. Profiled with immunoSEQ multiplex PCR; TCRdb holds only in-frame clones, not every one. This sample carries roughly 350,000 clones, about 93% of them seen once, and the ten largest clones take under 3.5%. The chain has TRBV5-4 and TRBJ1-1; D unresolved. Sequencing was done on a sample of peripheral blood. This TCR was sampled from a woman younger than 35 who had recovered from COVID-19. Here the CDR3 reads CASSPWAGNTEAFF. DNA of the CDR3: TGTGCCAGCAGCCCCTGGGCAGGGAACACTGAAGCTTTCTTT. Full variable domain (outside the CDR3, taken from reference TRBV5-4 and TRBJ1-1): ETGVTQSPTHLIKTRGQQVTLRCSSQSGHNTVSWYQQALGQGPQFIFQYYREEENGRGNFPPRFSGLQFPNYSSELNVNALELDDSALYLCASSPWAGNTEAFFGQGTRLTVV.